This T cell receptor (beta chain) came from a study of response to subunit inactivated influenza vaccine. Broader study findings: Authors suggested few new T cells are recruited by each seasonal influenza vaccination.

This clonotype occurred a few times. The antigen is undetermined. TCRdb re-called the RT-PCR reads with MiXCR, one entry per CDR3 protein. This sample has about half a million distinct CDR3 sequences; roughly 9.8% occur once, and the top ten carry about 12%. V dropped 0 bases and J dropped 5; count of bases not matched to a gene: 5. The CDR3 has 17 amino acids. In germline, CDR1 is ENHRY, CDR2 SYGVKD. The V gene is TRBV10-3, the J gene TRBJ2-7, with 15 positions matching TRBD2. The receptor comes from a man in his fifties or sixties who received an inactivated influenza vaccine. The sequences come from PBMCs from blood, collected about 40 days after vaccination. In DNA, the CDR3 is TGTGCCATCAGTGAGTCAGGGACTAGCGGGAGGCTGGACGAGCAGTACTTC. Its translation is CAISESGTSGRLDEQYF.